These 29 T cell receptor beta chains came from one sample sequenced in a study of human T cells and chemical hapten exposure. TCRdb analysed the RACE reads with MiXCR anew, one entry per CDR3 protein. The sample includes 300,000 to 450,000 distinct CDR3 sequences, about 5.4% of them seen just once. Described time point: pre-sensitization, week 0. Treatment of the sample: therapeutic diphenylcyclopropenone sensitization with weekly scalp DPC. The material was whole blood, obtained in connection with sensitization to the hapten diphenylcyclopropenone (DPC). Every receptor here comes from a woman aged 18 to 35 with alopecia areata. Some clones in this sample may be carry-over from other donors' samples.

This clonotype was found many times. Written as DNA, the CDR3 is TGTGCCAGCAGTTATGGAATTACCTATGGCTACACCTTC. It is translated as CASSYGITYGYTF. The rearrangement uses TRBV6-1 and TRBJ1-2; no clear D. The CDR3 is 13 amino acids. Germline V gene sequence: CDR1 MNHNS, CDR2 SASEGT. Trimming took 5 bases from V and 4 from J, leaving 11 bases between them.

This clonotype has at least ten counts. An end of the junction does not agree with germline; a read error may underlie this. V usage is TRBV5-1 and J usage is TRBJ1-2, with D maybe TRBD1 (5 bases). Germline V gene sequence: CDR1 SGHRS, CDR2 YFSETQ. The CDR3 runs to 14 residues. The CDR3 sequence: CASSLEAGHGFWAF. CDR3 sequence (DNA): TGCGCCAGCAGCCTTGAGGCAGGGCACGGTTTTTGGGCCTTC.

This sequence joins TRBV18 and TRBJ1-6; D is possibly TRBD1 (6 bases). The CDR3 contains 16 residues. V gave up 4 bases and J gave up 6 bases, with 16 bases separating them. Germline CDR1 reads KGHSH; CDR2 reads LQKENI. The CDR3 protein is CASSLGQQSFNSPLHF. CDR3 in DNA: TGTGCCAGCTCACTTGGACAGCAAAGCTTTAATTCACCCCTCCACTTT. The whole variable domain, filled in from reference TRBV18 and TRBJ1-6, reads NAGVMQNPRHLVRRRGQEARLRCSPMKGHSHVYWYRQLPEEGLKFMVYLQKENIIDESGMPKERFSAEFPKEGPSILRIQQVVRGDSAAYFCASSLGQQSFNSPLHFGNGTRLTVT.

This clonotype has at least ten counts. The gene calls are TRBV6-6 and TRBJ2-7; a possible D gene is TRBD2 (6 bases). CDR1 is MNHNY and CDR2 is SVGAGI in the germline V gene (reference sequence). CDR3 length equals 14 residues. Trimming stripped 2 bases from V and 6 bases from J, with 14 bases between. CDR3 nucleotide sequence: TGTGCCAGCAGTTACGGGCGGGGATACGGCGAGCAGTACTTC. Protein product: CASSYGRGYGEQYF.

The genes are TRBV25-1 and TRBJ2-1; 10 bases line up with TRBD2. J was trimmed by 9 bases and V by 0 bases; bases with no gene match: 11. Per the germline V gene, CDR1 is MGHDK and CDR2 is SYGVNS. The length of the CDR3 is 17 residues. In DNA, the CDR3 is TGTGCCAGCAGTGAATATAGGAGAGCGGGGGGGCGGAGTGAGCAGTTCTTC. Translating gives CASSEYRRAGGRSEQFF.

This clonotype has a count of ten or more. This sequence joins TRBV18 and TRBJ1-2; D remains unclear. The germline V gene encodes CDR1 KGHSH and CDR2 LQKENI. This CDR3 has 14 residues. The V end lost 1 base, the J end lost 8 bases, and 14 bases lay between the germline ends. The DNA of the CDR3 is TGTGCCAGCTCACCACAGACATCCATTCCGGGCTACACCTTC. Protein: CASSPQTSIPGYTF. Variable domain in full (rest from reference TRBV18 and TRBJ1-2): NAGVMQNPRHLVRRRGQEARLRCSPMKGHSHVYWYRQLPEEGLKFMVYLQKENIIDESGMPKERFSAEFPKEGPSILRIQQVVRGDSAAYFCASSPQTSIPGYTFGSGTRLTVV.

This chain uses TRBV6-5 with TRBJ2-3; the D is unclear. This CDR3 comprises 16 residues. Looked up from germline, CDR1 is MNHEY and CDR2 is SVGAGI. The V end was cut by 0 bases, the J end by 1 base, with 11 bases between. DNA for the CDR3: TGTGCCAGCAGTTACTCCCAGGTACCCCGCACAGATACGCAGTATTTT. Translated: CASSYSQVPRTDTQYF.

This clonotype was seen ten or more times. The chain is built from TRBV20-1 and TRBJ1-2, with TRBD1 as a possible D gene (6 bases). Trimming removed 6 bases from V and 3 bases from J, with 14 bases in between. The CDR3 loop spans 13 amino acids. Germline CDR1 is DFQATT and CDR2 is SNEGSKA (reference sequence). CDR3 residues: CSASLGGDYGYTF. In DNA form, the CDR3 reads TGCAGTGCCTCCCTAGGGGGGGACTATGGCTACACCTTC.

A few counts support this clonotype. V and J are TRBV28 and TRBJ2-5, with D unresolved. The V gene lost 3 bases and the J gene lost 5 bases, with 13 bases spanning the gap. This CDR3 spans 14 amino acids. Germline CDR1 reads MDHEN; CDR2 reads SYDVKM. The CDR3 region is CASSLPPARETQYF. The CDR3 DNA sequence: TGTGCCAGCAGTTTGCCCCCAGCCCGGGAGACCCAGTACTTC.

This clonotype was recorded many times. The genes are TRBV28 and TRBJ1-2; 9 positions agree with TRBD1. The CDR3 loop spans 15 amino acids. Germline V lookup: CDR1 MDHEN, CDR2 SYDVKM. With 6 bases clipped from V and 3 bases from J, the junction kept 8 bases outside the gene matches. In DNA form, the CDR3 reads TGTGCCAGCAGCCTACGGACAGGGGCGTACTATGGCTACACCTTC. Translation: CASSLRTGAYYGYTF.

The sample holds many counts of this clonotype. This chain uses TRBV6-5 with TRBJ2-7; the D gene is possibly TRBD2 (5 bases). This CDR3 has 16 amino acids. Trimming removed 4 bases from V and 6 bases from J, with 22 bases in between. Per germline, CDR1 MNHEY and CDR2 SVGAGI. DNA of the CDR3: TGTGCCAGCAGTTCGCACCGATCGGACTTATCGCTCGAGCAGTACTTC. It codes for CASSSHRSDLSLEQYF.

The genes are TRBV20-1 and TRBJ2-7, with D unclear. The CDR3 covers 13 residues. Germline CDR1 DFQATT, CDR2 SNEGSKA (reference sequence). The ends were cut back, 6 bases at V and 0 bases at J, with 12 bases in the middle. The chain's CDR3 is CSAPRGSSYEQYF. Written as DNA, the CDR3 is TGCAGTGCCCCCCGAGGTTCCTCCTACGAGCAGTACTTC.

The sample holds a few counts of this clonotype. The chain employs TRBV10-3 and TRBJ2-7; possibly TRBD2 for D (7 bases). This CDR3 is 13 amino acids long. With 6 bases removed from V and 1 base from J, the gap between germline ends came to 10 bases. Germline lookup yields CDR1 ENHRY and CDR2 SYGVKD. CDR3 nucleotides: TGTGCCATCAGCGGGGGGCTTTCCTACGAGCAGTACTTC. It yields the protein CAISGGLSYEQYF.

This clonotype was seen ten or more times. This chain connects TRBV7-9 to TRBJ2-5; TRBD2 aligns across 13 bases. After removal of 5 bases from V and 5 bases from J, the junction contained 11 bases not matched to a gene. The CDR3 sequence is 17 residues long. The germline gives CDR1 SEHNR, CDR2 FQNEAQ (reference sequence). As DNA, the CDR3 is TGTGCCAGCAGCCCGACTAGCGGGGGGTCTCCTGTGGAGACCCAGTACTTC. Protein sequence: CASSPTSGGSPVETQYF.

This clonotype was detected many times. V and J are TRBV18 and TRBJ1-2, with D uncertain. Looked up from germline, CDR1 is KGHSH and CDR2 is LQKENI. V was cut by 1 base and J by 2 bases, with 14 bases left in between. The CDR3 loop spans 16 amino acids. The CDR3 loop reads CASSPRASVENYGYTF. The CDR3 DNA reads TGTGCCAGCTCACCACGAGCCTCTGTCGAGAACTATGGCTACACCTTC.

Many counts were recorded for this clonotype. The chain is built from TRBV6-2 or TRBV6-3 and TRBJ2-5, with a possible D match to TRBD2 (6 bases). The ends were cut back, 9 bases at V and 3 bases at J, with 20 bases in the middle. The CDR3 sequence is 15 residues long. Looked up from germline, CDR1 is MNHEY and CDR2 is SVGEGT. For the CDR3, the DNA is TGTGCCAGTACCCGCGCAGGGATAGCGGAAGAGACCCAGTACTTC. The encoded protein is CASTRAGIAEETQYF.

V and J are TRBV4-2 and TRBJ1-1, with TRBD1 identical over 7 bases. The CDR3 runs 15 residues. Per germline, CDR1 LGHNA and CDR2 YNFKEQ. The J segment lost 4 bases and the V segment lost 3 bases, leaving 8 bases of the junction unmatched. The CDR3 nucleotides are TGTGCCAGCAGCCAGACCAAGACAGGGCTCACTGAAGCTTTCTTT. It encodes CASSQTKTGLTEAFF.

This clonotype showed up just once. A much larger clone is a single base away; this may be a read error. The chain carries TRBV2 and TRBJ1-5; no firm D call. Germline V gives CDR1 SNHLY, CDR2 FYNNEI. The V end was cut by 2 bases, the J end by 9 bases, with 11 bases between. CDR3 length: 13 amino acids. The CDR3 loop reads CASSELEGRPQHF. In DNA form, the CDR3 reads TGTGCCAGCAGTGAACTCGAGGGTCGGCCCCAGCATTTT.

This clonotype was counted only a few times. The V and J genes are TRBV28 and TRBJ2-1; 7 nucleotides match TRBD2. The CDR3 has 14 amino acids. V lost 2 bases to trimming and J lost 6 bases; unmatched junction nucleotides: 4. CDR1 is MDHEN and CDR2 is SYDVKM in the germline V gene. The CDR3 coding sequence is TGTGCCAGCAGTTTAGCGGGGGTCGGCAATGAGCAGTTCTTC. Residues: CASSLAGVGNEQFF.

This clonotype was observed a few times. The genes are TRBV7-8 and TRBJ1-6; D remains unclear. Germline values: CDR1 SGHVS, CDR2 FQNEAQ. Deletions cut 5 bases from V and 13 bases from J, with 21 bases between. The CDR3 is made up of 15 amino acids. CDR3 protein: CASSPRRDRAPPLHF. DNA for the CDR3: TGTGCCAGCAGCCCCCGAAGAGACCGTGCTCCGCCCCTCCACTTT.

This chain uses TRBV4-3 with TRBJ1-1; TRBD1 aligns across 7 bases. The CDR3 covers 18 residues. J lost 3 bases, V lost 0 bases, and 13 bases had no gene match. Germline lookup yields CDR1 LGHNA and CDR2 YSLEER. The CDR3 is CASSQEKGDSYWDTEAFF. As DNA, the CDR3 is TGCGCCAGCAGCCAAGAGAAGGGGGACAGTTATTGGGACACTGAAGCTTTCTTT.

The sample holds many counts of this clonotype. The V and J genes are TRBV14 and TRBJ1-1; D is unclear. CDR1 is SGHDN and CDR2 is FVKESK in the germline V gene. The CDR3 runs 14 residues. Trimming took off 5 bases at V and 1 base at J, with 11 bases between the two ends. CDR3 DNA: TGTGCCAGCAGCAAACTAGAGGGGAACACTGAAGCTTTCTTT. Its translation: CASSKLEGNTEAFF.

The J gene is TRBJ1-6, the V gene TRBV12-3 or TRBV12-4; D not certain. The length of the CDR3 is 14 residues. V gave up 5 bases and J gave up 7 bases, with 12 bases separating them. This chain's CDR3 is CASSDNVRNSPLHF. The CDR3 region has the DNA TGTGCCAGCAGTGACAACGTCAGAAATTCACCCCTCCACTTT.

This clonotype was counted at least ten times. The rearrangement uses TRBV7-8 and TRBJ2-3, with 8 bases aligning to TRBD2. Per germline, CDR1 SGHVS and CDR2 FQNEAQ. The CDR3 length is 17 residues. Trimming cost V 1 base and J 4 bases; bases outside gene matches: 10. The CDR3 nucleotides are TGTGCCAGCAGCTTAGGTACCCTAGCGGGTGTATCAGATACGCAGTATTTT. It specifies CASSLGTLAGVSDTQYF.

This clonotype was found many times. This chain joins TRBV5-1 and TRBJ1-1; 9 bases match TRBD1. Germline-derived CDR1 and CDR2 are SGHRS and YFSETQ. This CDR3 is 14 amino acids long. With V trimmed by 3 bases and J by 7 bases, 7 bases remained unmatched. The CDR3 loop reads CASSSQPGQGEAFF. The DNA of the CDR3 is TGCGCCAGCAGCTCCCAACCGGGACAGGGTGAAGCTTTCTTT.

This clonotype has at least ten counts. The genes are TRBV12-3 or TRBV12-4 and TRBJ1-5; a weak D match, TRBD1 (6 bases). V was clipped by 4 bases and J by 6 bases, with 10 bases between them. The CDR3 contains 13 residues. In nucleotides, the CDR3 is TGTGCCAGCAGTTCAGGGGAAATTCAGCCCCAGCATTTT. Translated: CASSSGEIQPQHF.

This clonotype was recorded at least ten times. The chain links TRBV20-1 to TRBJ2-3; perhaps TRBD1 as D (5 bases). The V gene's germline CDR1 is DFQATT and CDR2 SNEGSKA (reference sequence). This CDR3 contains 16 residues. Trimming left V 0 bases short and J 0 bases short, with 13 bases between. CDR3 coding DNA: TGCAGTGCTAGAGATGTTCAGGGTTTTAGCACAGATACGCAGTATTTT. This translates into CSARDVQGFSTDTQYF.

This clonotype was observed at least ten times. The J gene is TRBJ1-1, the V gene TRBV20-1; D unresolved. The CDR3 length is 11 residues. Germline values: CDR1 DFQATT, CDR2 SNEGSKA (reference sequence). V lost 6 bases and J 3 bases, leaving 8 bases between the germline ends. The CDR3 is CSAARDTEAFF. CDR3 DNA: TGCAGTGCCGCCCGCGACACTGAAGCTTTCTTT.

This clonotype has a count of ten or more. J is TRBJ1-2 and V is TRBV5-6, with D possibly TRBD1 on 5 matching bases. The V and J ends lost 5 bases and 5 bases respectively, with 13 bases between them. The CDR3 runs to 13 residues. Germline V lookup: CDR1 SGHDT, CDR2 YYEEEE. This CDR3 is CASSSDMKYGYTF. CDR3 nucleotides: TGTGCCAGCAGTTCGGACATGAAATATGGCTACACCTTC.